The rows below give T cell receptor beta chains drawn from one sample of a study of OX40 agonist ivuxolimab in advanced cancers. Sequencing used immunoSEQ multiplex PCR; TCRdb keeps in-frame clones, though not all of them. The sample records 65,000 to 70,000 clones, 70% to 80% being singletons. Material: CD4+ or CD8+ T cells sorted from blood, obtained in a trial of the OX40 agonist ivuxolimab. These receptors came from an adult with an advanced solid tumor such as melanoma, head and neck, liver or kidney cancer. The CDR3 runs from the conserved cysteine through the conserved F or W. Each record gives: V gene, D gene, clone size, J gene, CDR3 DNA, CDR3 protein. D genes are given only for firm matches. Part of the rows lack a size; the others show once, few, many or a class for expanded clones.

v_call: TRBV4-2
d_call: TRBD1
clone_size: NA
j_call: TRBJ2-2
cdr3_nt: TGTGCCAGCAGCCAGTTACCGCCGGGACAGGGGTTCGGCGGGGAGCTGTTTTTT
cdr3_aa: CASSQLPPGQGFGGELFF

v_call: TRBV11-2
d_call: TRBD1
clone_size: NA
j_call: TRBJ2-7
cdr3_nt: TGTGCCAGCTTGGGACAGGGGGGCGACGAGCAGTACTTC
cdr3_aa: CASLGQGGDEQYF

v_call: TRBV10-3
d_call: TRBD1
clone_size: few
j_call: TRBJ1-1
cdr3_nt: TGTGCCATCAGTCGACAGGGGGCCGGGGACACTGAAGCTTTCTTT
cdr3_aa: CAISRQGAGDTEAFF

v_call: TRBV19
d_call: NA
clone_size: NA
j_call: TRBJ1-5
cdr3_nt: TGTGCCAGTAGTGCAGACAGATGGGGTCAGCCCCAGCATTTT
cdr3_aa: CASSADRWGQPQHF

v_call: TRBV2
d_call: TRBD2
clone_size: once
j_call: TRBJ2-1
cdr3_nt: TGTGCCAGCCTTTCGGCACTAGCGGGCTACAATGAGCAGTTCTTC
cdr3_aa: CASLSALAGYNEQFF

v_call: TRBV21-1
d_call: NA
clone_size: NA
j_call: TRBJ2-7
cdr3_nt: TGTGCCAGCAGCGCCCTTCCGGTAGACGAGCAGTACTTC
cdr3_aa: CASSALPVDEQYF

v_call: TRBV7-2
d_call: TRBD1
clone_size: NA
j_call: TRBJ2-7
cdr3_nt: TGTGCCAGCGGGACACAGGGGAGCTCCTACGAGCAGTACTTC
cdr3_aa: CASGTQGSSYEQYF

v_call: TRBV10-3
d_call: NA
clone_size: NA
j_call: TRBJ1-1
cdr3_nt: TGTGCCATCAGTGATCGTGACTGGGGTGTTAGAGCTTTCTTT
cdr3_aa: CAISDRDWGVRAFF

v_call: TRBV5-4
d_call: NA
clone_size: NA
j_call: TRBJ1-2
cdr3_nt: TGTGCCAGCAGCTTGGATACGGCTAACTATGGCTACACCTTC
cdr3_aa: CASSLDTANYGYTF

v_call: TRBV7-9
d_call: NA
clone_size: NA
j_call: TRBJ2-7
cdr3_nt: TGTGCCAGCAGCTTAGTCTGGTCGACCTACGAGCAGTACTTC
cdr3_aa: CASSLVWSTYEQYF

v_call: TRBV5-8
d_call: NA
clone_size: NA
j_call: TRBJ1-5
cdr3_nt: TGTGCCAGCAGCCGGGGGCAGGGGCTGGGGAATCAGCCCCAGCATTTT
cdr3_aa: CASSRGQGLGNQPQHF

v_call: TRBV20-1
d_call: NA
clone_size: once
j_call: TRBJ2-5
cdr3_nt: TGCAGTGCTACCCGAGCGGAGACCCAGTACTTC
cdr3_aa: CSATRAETQYF

v_call: TRBV10-3
d_call: NA
clone_size: NA
j_call: TRBJ2-3
cdr3_nt: TGTGCCTCGTCGGGGCAGCTCGGAGATACGCAGTATTTT
cdr3_aa: CASSGQLGDTQYF

v_call: TRBV7-8
d_call: TRBD1
clone_size: NA
j_call: TRBJ2-5
cdr3_nt: TGTGCCAGCAGTCCGCGTACGGGACAGGGAAAGACCCAGTACTTC
cdr3_aa: CASSPRTGQGKTQYF

v_call: TRBV7-3
d_call: NA
clone_size: NA
j_call: TRBJ2-5
cdr3_nt: TGTGCCAGCAGCCAGGTCGGGACTGGGAAAGAGACCCAGTACTTC
cdr3_aa: CASSQVGTGKETQYF

v_call: TRBV19
d_call: NA
clone_size: NA
j_call: TRBJ2-7
cdr3_nt: TGTGCCAGTAGTATAAGGAGTTTCCACGAGCAGTACTTC
cdr3_aa: CASSIRSFHEQYF

v_call: TRBV19
d_call: TRBD2
clone_size: many
j_call: TRBJ2-2
cdr3_nt: TGTGCCAGTACTGATCTTAGCGGGAGGGCGGGGACCGGGGAGCTGTTTTTT
cdr3_aa: CASTDLSGRAGTGELFF

v_call: TRBV5-1
d_call: NA
clone_size: NA
j_call: TRBJ1-1
cdr3_nt: TGCGCCAGCAGCTTGGACGGACCCATGAACACTGAAGCTTTCTTT
cdr3_aa: CASSLDGPMNTEAFF

v_call: TRBV6-1
d_call: NA
clone_size: NA
j_call: TRBJ1-4
cdr3_nt: TGTGCCAGCAGAGACGGTACGAATGAAAAACTGTTTTTT
cdr3_aa: CASRDGTNEKLFF

v_call: TRBV6-1
d_call: TRBD1
clone_size: NA
j_call: TRBJ1-5
cdr3_nt: TGTGCCAGCAGCCGGGACAGTGGCCGCAATCAGCCCCAGCATTTT
cdr3_aa: CASSRDSGRNQPQHF

v_call: TRBV7-9
d_call: NA
clone_size: NA
j_call: TRBJ1-5
cdr3_nt: TGTGCCAGCAGCTTCGTCGGGGGGTCAGATAGCAATCAGCCCCAGCATTTT
cdr3_aa: CASSFVGGSDSNQPQHF

v_call: TRBV30
d_call: NA
clone_size: NA
j_call: TRBJ2-7
cdr3_nt: TGTGCCTGGACCCTCGCGCCACTACCTTACGAGCAGTACTTC
cdr3_aa: CAWTLAPLPYEQYF

v_call: TRBV19
d_call: NA
clone_size: NA
j_call: TRBJ1-5
cdr3_nt: TGTGCCAGTAGTAAGGGGGGCCATCAGCCCCAGCATTTT
cdr3_aa: CASSKGGHQPQHF

v_call: TRBV7-3
d_call: TRBD2
clone_size: NA
j_call: TRBJ2-3
cdr3_nt: TGTGCCAGCAGCTCAGCGGGGGAGACCACAGATACGCAGTATTTT
cdr3_aa: CASSSAGETTDTQYF

v_call: TRBV5-4
d_call: TRBD2
clone_size: few
j_call: TRBJ2-1
cdr3_nt: TGTGCCAGCAGCCGCCTAGCGGGACCATACAATGAGCAGTTCTTC
cdr3_aa: CASSRLAGPYNEQFF

v_call: TRBV18
d_call: TRBD1
clone_size: NA
j_call: TRBJ1-2
cdr3_nt: TGTGCCAGCTCACTAGACGGACAGGGTCCTAACGCGGGGAGCGGCTACACCTTC
cdr3_aa: CASSLDGQGPNAGSGYTF

v_call: TRBV7-8
d_call: TRBD2
clone_size: few
j_call: TRBJ2-7
cdr3_nt: TGTGCCAGCAGCTTAGCAGGGGCCAGCGGGAGCTACGAGCAGTACTTC
cdr3_aa: CASSLAGASGSYEQYF

v_call: TRBV7-9
d_call: NA
clone_size: NA
j_call: TRBJ2-5
cdr3_nt: TGTGCCAGCAGTTGGGACTTGCAAGAGACCCAGTACTTC
cdr3_aa: CASSWDLQETQYF

v_call: TRBV27
d_call: TRBD2
clone_size: NA
j_call: TRBJ2-1
cdr3_nt: TGTGCCAGCAGAGAACTAGCGGGAGGGCCCAATGAGCAGTTCTTC
cdr3_aa: CASRELAGGPNEQFF

v_call: TRBV7-9
d_call: NA
clone_size: NA
j_call: TRBJ2-1
cdr3_nt: TGTGCCAGCAGTCGAACAGGGAGCTCCTACAATGAGCAGTTCTTC
cdr3_aa: CASSRTGSSYNEQFF